This entry concerns a single TCR beta chain. V lost 5 bases and J lost 0, with 20 bases in between. The germline V gene has CDR1 SEHNR and CDR2 FQNEAQ (reference sequence). This CDR3 is 18 amino acids long. This sample is part of a study of blood T cell repertoires in COVID-19. Study summary: Whether acute or convalescent, the COVID-19 samples came from the United States, Italy and Spain. T cells, B-cell-depleted T cells, or PBMCs provided the cDNA or gDNA that served as material.

Under the authors' procedure: Amplified reference gene primers provided the basis for estimating nucleated cell counts. Assay: immunoSEQ multiplex PCR; the TCRdb copy retains only in-frame clones and omits some. The V and J calls and the clone size are those of that table, but D and trimming were determined from the DNA. The sample holds 250,000 or so clones, roughly nine tenths seen once. The source of this sequence is a man between 60 and 70 years old with acute or convalescent COVID-19. Sequencing was carried out using peripheral blood. The chain recombines TRBV7-9 with TRBJ2-1; a possible D gene is TRBD2 (6 bases). The CDR3 is CASSPRSPAGSSYNEQFF. Written as DNA, the CDR3 is TGTGCCAGCAGCCCCAGGAGCCCAGCGGGTAGCTCCTACAATGAGCAGTTCTTC.